The rows below give T cell receptor beta chains drawn from one sample of a study of cytomegalovirus exposure and HLA in healthy donors. The table came from immunoSEQ multiplex PCR; TCRdb's copy has only in-frame clones and leaves some out. The data hold 140,000 to 150,000 clones, with 66% observed a single time. Material for sequencing was PBMCs. The receptors were gathered from a woman aged 60-70 years in good health and CMV-seronegative. Both conserved end residues are part of each CDR3. D genes are given only for firm matches. Rows may omit the clone size; those that give it use once, few, many or a size class.

j_call v_call d_call clone_size cdr3_aa cdr3_nt
TRBJ2-1 TRBV27 TRBD2 . CARNLAGGRHEQFF TGTGCCAGAAATCTAGCGGGGGGGCGTCATGAGCAGTTCTTC
TRBJ2-7 TRBV6-5 . . CASSYARDSGPHEQYF TGTGCCAGCAGTTACGCGCGGGACTCCGGACCACACGAGCAGTACTTC
TRBJ2-7 TRBV2 . few CASSSSGSYEQYF TGTGCCAGCAGTTCTTCCGGGTCATACGAGCAGTACTTC
TRBJ2-1 TRBV5-1 TRBD2 few CASSFSSGGANNEQFF TGCGCCAGCAGCTTCTCTAGCGGGGGGGCCAACAATGAGCAGTTCTTC
TRBJ2-3 TRBV9 TRBD2 . CASSVELAGVGSSTDTQYF TGTGCCAGCAGCGTAGAACTAGCGGGAGTAGGCAGCAGCACAGATACGCAGTATTTT
TRBJ2-2 TRBV7-2 TRBD1 . CATTGWNGELFF TGTGCCACGACAGGGTGGAACGGGGAGCTGTTTTTT
TRBJ2-3 TRBV7-9 TRBD2 . CASSFHAGGPDTQYF TGTGCCAGCAGCTTCCATGCGGGAGGGCCCGATACGCAGTATTTT
TRBJ1-2 TRBV6-4 TRBD1 . CASRRPLGQSYGYTF TGTGCCAGCAGGCGCCCCTTGGGACAGTCCTATGGCTACACCTTC
TRBJ1-1 TRBV28 TRBD1 few CASSLSRQGAPEAFF TGTGCCAGCAGTTTATCCCGTCAGGGGGCCCCTGAAGCTTTCTTT
TRBJ1-5 TRBV7-8 TRBD1 . CASSLDRGKNQPQHF TGTGCCAGCAGCTTAGACAGGGGGAAGAATCAGCCCCAGCATTTT
TRBJ2-2 TRBV27 TRBD2 . CASRLAGEVGELFF TGTGCCAGCAGACTAGCGGGAGAGGTCGGGGAGCTGTTTTTT
TRBJ2-7 TRBV7-2 . few CASSLAGHSYEQYF TGTGCCAGCAGCTTAGCAGGACACTCCTACGAGCAGTACTTC
TRBJ1-4 TRBV19 TRBD1 . CASSAQGGRNEKLFF TGTGCCAGTAGTGCCCAGGGGGGCCGTAATGAAAAACTGTTTTTT
TRBJ2-5 TRBV6-1 TRBD2 once CASSGGSLAAQETQYF TGTGCCAGCAGTGGGGGGTCCCTAGCGGCCCAAGAGACCCAGTACTTC
TRBJ1-1 TRBV7-3 . . CASSPTTGNTEAFF TGTGCCAGCAGCCCGACGACAGGGAACACTGAAGCTTTCTTT
TRBJ1-4 TRBV5-1 . . CASSLSGHATNEKLFF TGCGCCAGCAGCTTGTCCGGACATGCAACTAATGAAAAACTGTTTTTT
TRBJ2-1 TRBV6-1 TRBD1 . CASSARTGNNEQFF TGTGCCAGCAGTGCCAGGACAGGGAACAATGAGCAGTTCTTC
TRBJ2-2 TRBV7-8 TRBD1 . CASSFSRTGVNTGELFF TGTGCCAGCAGCTTTTCCCGGACAGGTGTTAACACCGGGGAGCTGTTTTTT
TRBJ1-1 TRBV5-1 . few CASSRDTGDTEAFF TGCGCCAGCAGCCGGGACACTGGGGACACTGAAGCTTTCTTT
TRBJ1-1 TRBV7-9 . . CASSLGQGNEAFF TGTGCCAGCAGCTTAGGGCAGGGAAATGAAGCTTTCTTT
TRBJ2-5 TRBV10-3 . . CAISESQQGETQYF TGTGCCATCAGTGAGTCCCAACAGGGAGAGACCCAGTACTTC
TRBJ2-1 TRBV12-2 . few CASRPGGSSYNEQFF TGTGCAAGTCGCCCCGGGGGGAGCTCCTACAATGAGCAGTTCTTC
TRBJ2-1 TRBV14 . . CASSQVVEQFF TGTGCCAGCAGCCAAGTAGTTGAGCAGTTCTTC
TRBJ1-2 TRBV5-4 TRBD1 few CASRDMGQGAGYGYTF TGTGCCAGCAGGGATATGGGACAGGGGGCTGGCTATGGCTACACCTTC
TRBJ2-3 TRBV5-6 . . CASSSTPGEPTDTQYF TGTGCCAGCAGCTCCACTCCAGGGGAGCCTACAGATACGCAGTATTTT
TRBJ2-3 TRBV6-4 TRBD2 once CASSRAGGRDTQYF TGTGCCAGCAGCCGAGCGGGGGGACGAGATACGCAGTATTTT
TRBJ2-5 TRBV19 . . CASRPGRVPRETQYF TGTGCCAGTAGGCCCGGCAGGGTGCCCAGAGAGACCCAGTACTTC
TRBJ1-1 TRBV28 TRBD1 . CASSFPRDRNTEAFF TGTGCCAGCAGTTTCCCCCGGGACAGGAACACTGAAGCTTTCTTT
TRBJ1-2 TRBV19 . . CASSMGQTPYGYTF TGTGCCAGTAGTATGGGCCAAACGCCCTATGGCTACACCTTC
TRBJ2-1 TRBV18 . . CASSPGSNANEQFF TGTGCCAGCTCACCCGGGAGTAATGCCAATGAGCAGTTCTTC
TRBJ2-3 TRBV7-9 TRBD1 . CASSLKLDRGMQYF TGTGCCAGCAGCTTAAAATTGGACAGGGGGATGCAGTATTTT
TRBJ2-7 TRBV2 . . CASSGGRIYEQYF TGTGCCAGCAGCGGGGGACGAATCTACGAGCAGTACTTC
TRBJ2-2 TRBV19 TRBD2 . CASRIAGNTGELFF TGTGCCAGTAGAATAGCGGGGAACACCGGGGAGCTGTTTTTT
TRBJ1-5 TRBV6-1 . . CASSEMGGKVYSNQPQHF TGTGCCAGCAGTGAGATGGGGGGGAAGGTCTATAGCAATCAGCCCCAGCATTTT
TRBJ2-5 TRBV5-1 . . CASSWGGRQGNQETQYF TGCGCCAGCAGCTGGGGGGGGCGGCAGGGGAACCAAGAGACCCAGTACTTC
TRBJ2-3 TRBV28 TRBD1 . CASSVNGQGLGTQYF TGTGCCAGCTCAGTTAACGGACAGGGGTTGGGCACGCAGTATTTT
TRBJ1-2 TRBV5-6 TRBD1 . CASSYRDRRSPGYTF TGTGCCAGCAGCTACCGGGACAGAAGATCCCCTGGCTACACCTTC
TRBJ2-7 TRBV6-5 . . CASSSPRGASYEQYF TGTGCCAGCAGTTCACCCAGGGGGGCCTCCTACGAGCAGTACTTC
TRBJ2-5 TRBV5-1 TRBD2 . CASSPGLAGPETQYF TGCGCCAGCAGCCCCGGACTAGCGGGGCCGGAGACCCAGTACTTC
TRBJ2-1 TRBV5-5 . . CASSRRTGGHNEQFF TGTGCCAGCAGCCGTAGGACCGGGGGACACAATGAGCAGTTCTTC
TRBJ2-2 TRBV5-6 . . CASSLVGGPTGELFF TGTGCCAGCAGCTTGGTCGGGGGACCTACCGGGGAGCTGTTTTTT
TRBJ2-3 TRBV4-2 TRBD2 . CASSTRTSGRADTQYF TGTGCCAGCAGCACCCGAACTAGCGGGAGGGCAGATACGCAGTATTTT
TRBJ1-1 TRBV10-3 TRBD1 . CAIKPTGATSEAFF TGTGCCATCAAACCGACAGGGGCGACATCTGAAGCTTTCTTT
TRBJ1-4 TRBV28 TRBD1 . CASSLTGGGEKLFF TGTGCCAGCAGTTTGACAGGGGGCGGGGAAAAACTGTTTTTT
TRBJ2-1 TRBV10-3 TRBD2 once CAISGRGGATYNEQFF TGTGCCATCAGTGGCCGCGGGGGGGCGACCTACAATGAGCAGTTCTTC
TRBJ2-1 TRBV6-1 TRBD1 . CASMGGDRAYNEQFF TGTGCCAGCATGGGGGGGGACAGGGCCTACAATGAGCAGTTCTTC
TRBJ2-5 TRBV7-9 . . CASSRPTGGQETQYF TGTGCCAGCAGCCGCCCGACAGGAGGTCAAGAGACCCAGTACTTC
TRBJ2-5 TRBV5-4 . . CASSLVGEETQYF TGTGCCAGCAGCTTGGTAGGGGAAGAGACCCAGTACTTC
TRBJ2-3 TRBV7-2 TRBD2 . CASRRAGGPRSTDTQYF TGTGCCAGCAGACGAGCGGGAGGGCCGCGAAGCACAGATACGCAGTATTTT
TRBJ2-3 TRBV29-1 TRBD2 . CSVASSGGLDTQYF TGCAGCGTTGCGAGTAGCGGGGGTTTGGATACGCAGTATTTT
TRBJ2-7 TRBV7-2 TRBD2 . CASSLSAGGRYEQYF TGTGCCAGCAGCTTATCAGCGGGGGGGCGATACGAGCAGTACTTC
TRBJ1-2 TRBV6-1 . . CASSQDYGYTF TGTGCCAGCAGCCAGGACTATGGCTACACCTTC
TRBJ2-7 TRBV1 . . CTSSQGAGGPRSYEQYF TGCACCAGCAGCCAAGGAGCGGGGGGGCCGAGGTCCTACGAGCAGTACTTC
TRBJ2-3 TRBV6-5 TRBD2 . CASSTTSGSTDTQYF TGTGCCAGCAGTACGACTAGCGGGAGCACAGATACGCAGTATTTT
TRBJ1-5 TRBV6-1 . . CASSEAGGNQPQHF TGTGCCAGCAGTGAAGCGGGGGGGAATCAGCCCCAGCATTTT